The rows below give T cell receptor beta chains drawn from one sample of a study of T cells and Merkel cell carcinoma outcomes. Data came from immunoSEQ multiplex PCR; TCRdb stores just in-frame clones and leaves some out. The data hold some 6,500 clones, with roughly 91% observed a single time. Sequencing was carried out using tumor tissue from Merkel cell carcinoma. All receptors come from a human donor with Merkel cell carcinoma. CDR3s include the opening cysteine and the closing phenylalanine or tryptophan. Only some rows state a clone size, as once, few, many or a class for expanded clones.

TRBV30,-,TRBJ1-2,CAWSVGQYGYTF
TRBV7-8,-,TRBJ1-2,CASSQGANYGYTF
TRBV4-3,-,TRBJ2-2,CASSQDLLGSGRVDTGELFF
TRBV5-4,once,TRBJ2-7,CASSYPRSGGDYEQYF
TRBV6-1,-,TRBJ1-6,CASSPTGGSNSPLHF
TRBV9,-,TRBJ2-7,CASSRAGLSSYEQYF
TRBV7-2,-,TRBJ1-1,CASSFSRSTEAFF
TRBV6-1,-,TRBJ2-1,CASSVGPQQFF
TRBV5-6,-,TRBJ1-4,CASSPRWENEKLFF
TRBV19,once,TRBJ1-2,CASRLGGAYGYTF
TRBV7-6,-,TRBJ2-3,CASSRASGGVDTQYF
TRBV4-1,-,TRBJ1-1,CASSQAGKGNTEAFF
TRBV2,-,TRBJ2-3,CASCQGARDTQYF
TRBV29-1,-,TRBJ2-3,CSVKQGGGTDTQYF
TRBV9,-,TRBJ2-3,CASSVGEAGGDTQYF
TRBV18,-,TRBJ2-6,CASSPRGGAGPSGANVLTF
TRBV5-1,-,TRBJ2-5,CASWLAGAQETQYF
TRBV7-9,-,TRBJ1-1,CASSGRPGAFF
TRBV19,-,TRBJ1-1,CASSMWGKSTEAFF
TRBV12-5,-,TRBJ1-1,CASGLQNGFGGYEAFF
TRBV9,once,TRBJ2-5,CASSPQIWETQYF
TRBV7-9,-,TRBJ2-2,CASSLERGRTGELFF
TRBV10-3,-,TRBJ1-1,CAISGGDEAFF